A single sample is the source of the 17 T cell receptor beta chains below, sequenced in a study of T cell changes during pregnancy in multiple sclerosis. The protocol was immunoSEQ multiplex PCR, while the TCRdb copy is restricted to in-frame clones and leaves out a portion. Among about 92,000 clones listed, more than 90% were seen once. The sample in question was peripheral blood, obtained in the first trimester of pregnancy. The receptor set was obtained from a female donor with multiple sclerosis, enrolled in a pregnancy study.

The gene calls are TRBV9 and TRBJ2-1; TRBD2 agrees at 10 bases. The junction had 8 bases not matched to a gene; V was cut back by 2 bases and J by 9 bases. The CDR3 has 15 amino acids. Germline V gene data show CDR1 as SGDLS and CDR2 as YYNGEE. The CDR3 DNA reads as TGTGCCAGCAGCGTCCCTAGCGGGAGCAGAACTGAGCAGTTCTTC. Encoded protein: CASSVPSGSRTEQFF.

As concerns this clone: The sample has other DNA sequences that encode this CDR3 too. The chain carries TRBV7-9 and TRBJ1-1, with D unclear. CDR1 and CDR2 (germline): SEHNR, FQNEAQ (reference sequence). Trimming pared 3 bases from V and 3 bases from J, leaving 5 bases between. CDR3 length: 12 amino acids. The CDR3 coding sequence is TGTGCCAGCAGCTTCGGGGACACTGAAGCTTTCTTT. Its translation is CASSFGDTEAFF.

This sequence joins TRBV27 and TRBJ2-3, with D possibly matching TRBD2 (6 bases). CDR3 length: 14 residues. CDR1 is MNHEY, CDR2 SMNVEV, per germline (reference sequence). Trimming removed 4 bases at V and 4 bases at J, with 12 bases between. This chain's CDR3 is CASSSGWEADTQYF. The CDR3 DNA reads as TGTGCCAGCAGTTCGGGATGGGAGGCAGATACGCAGTATTTT.

V is TRBV27 and J is TRBJ2-5; 9 bases map to TRBD1. Germline V gene lookup returns CDR1 MNHEY and CDR2 SMNVEV (reference sequence). This CDR3 is 15 amino acids long. V lost 0 bases and J lost 5; bases outside the gene matches: 4. This CDR3 reads CASSLSGTGWETQYF. Written as DNA, the CDR3 is TGTGCCAGCAGTTTATCCGGGACAGGGTGGGAGACCCAGTACTTC.

The J gene is TRBJ2-7, the V gene TRBV9; TRBD2 matches 7 bases. CDR3 size: 15 residues. With V trimmed by 4 bases and J by 5 bases, 12 bases remained unmatched. The germline gives CDR1 SGDLS, CDR2 YYNGEE. The CDR3 nucleotides are TGTGCCAGCAGCCAGTCTGGCGGGAGTATCGACGAGCAGTACTTC. It yields the protein CASSQSGGSIDEQYF.

V is TRBV10-3 and J is TRBJ2-3; 8 bases fit TRBD2. V was pared by 4 bases and J by 4 bases, with 7 bases of the junction left unmatched. CDR3 length: 15 amino acids. Germline V gene sequence: CDR1 ENHRY, CDR2 SYGVKD. Here the CDR3 reads CAISGGSGSSDTQYF. For the CDR3, the DNA is TGTGCCATCAGTGGGGGCAGCGGGAGTTCAGATACGCAGTATTTT.

The chain has TRBV18 and TRBJ2-2; TRBD2 agrees at 12 bases. CDR1 KGHSH and CDR2 LQKENI come from the germline V gene. J was trimmed by 5 bases and V by 6 bases; bases with no gene match: 16. The CDR3 is made up of 19 amino acids. The CDR3 DNA is TGTGCCAGCTCGCGCCGTCGGACTAGCGGGACCGCCGGGACCGGGGAGCTGTTTTTT. The encoded protein is CASSRRRTSGTAGTGELFF.

The genes are TRBV5-1 and TRBJ2-2; weak D call: TRBD1 (6 bases). The CDR3 runs 15 residues. Germline V CDR1 and CDR2: SGHRS, YFSETQ. V lost 3 bases, J lost 6 bases, and 15 bases lay in between. CDR3 residues: CASSSGGLGAGELFF. CDR3 coding DNA: TGCGCCAGCAGCTCTGGGGGCCTAGGGGCCGGGGAGCTGTTTTTT.

The chain recombines TRBV5-4 with TRBJ1-1; D is undetermined. The CDR3 consists of 16 residues. V was shortened by 3 bases and J by 1 base, with 16 bases between the two germline ends. The germline CDR1 and CDR2 sequences are SGHNT and YYREEE (reference sequence). The CDR3 reads CASSSQRILENTEAFF. The CDR3 coding sequence is TGTGCCAGCAGCTCGCAGAGAATACTAGAGAACACTGAAGCTTTCTTT.

The V and J genes are TRBV5-1 and TRBJ2-7, with 7 nucleotides matching TRBD1. The ends lost 2 bases at V and 3 bases at J; junction bases unmatched: 8. This CDR3 contains 15 residues. The germline CDR1 and CDR2 sequences are SGHRS and YFSETQ. Here the CDR3 DNA reads TGCGCCAGCAGCTTAGGAATGGGACAGAACTACGAGCAGTACTTC. Its translation: CASSLGMGQNYEQYF. Drawing the rest from reference TRBV5-1 and TRBJ2-7, the complete variable domain is KAGVTQTPRYLIKTRGQQVTLSCSPISGHRSVSWYQQTPGQGLQFLFEYFSETQRNKGNFPGRFSGRQFSNSRSEMNVSTLELGDSALYLCASSLGMGQNYEQYFGPGTRLTVT.

The chain uses TRBV4-3 and TRBJ2-7; 10 nucleotides align to TRBD2. Germline values: CDR1 LGHNA, CDR2 YSLEER. Trimming cost V 3 bases and J 3 bases; bases outside gene matches: 8. This CDR3 contains 16 residues. Here the CDR3 reads CASSQSPSGSLYEQYF. In nucleotides, the CDR3 is TGCGCCAGCAGCCAGTCCCCTAGCGGGAGTCTCTACGAGCAGTACTTC.

The chain recombines TRBV7-2 with TRBJ1-1; unclear D gene. The CDR3 length is 15 residues. Germline V gene data show CDR1 as SGHTA and CDR2 as FQGNSA. Trimming stripped 2 bases from V and 1 base from J, with 11 bases between. The CDR3 nucleotides are TGTGCCAGCAGCTTATTCCTACCGGGGAACACTGAAGCTTTCTTT. Translation gives CASSLFLPGNTEAFF.

This sequence joins TRBV27 and TRBJ2-7, with 9 bases that match TRBD2. Germline CDR1 is MNHEY and CDR2 is SMNVEV (reference sequence). V trimming: 6 bases; J trimming: 3 bases; junction bases outside the gene matches: 6. The CDR3 runs to 14 residues. In DNA form, the CDR3 reads TGTGCCAGCAGCCATAGCGGGAGTAGCTACGAGCAGTACTTC. Translating gives CASSHSGSSYEQYF.

V is TRBV5-1 and J is TRBJ2-7, with 10 nucleotides matching TRBD2. Trimming took 4 bases from V and 3 from J; bases not matched to a gene: 7. CDR3 length: 15 residues. In germline, CDR1 is SGHRS, CDR2 YFSETQ. The CDR3 DNA follows: TGCGCCAGCAGCCCGGCGCTAGCGGGGGTCTACGAGCAGTACTTC. It translates to CASSPALAGVYEQYF. Full variable domain (remainder filled in from reference TRBV5-1 and TRBJ2-7): KAGVTQTPRYLIKTRGQQVTLSCSPISGHRSVSWYQQTPGQGLQFLFEYFSETQRNKGNFPGRFSGRQFSNSRSEMNVSTLELGDSALYLCASSPALAGVYEQYFGPGTRLTVT.

CDR3 sequence: CASSDRTATTGELFF. In DNA form, the CDR3 reads TGCGCCAGCAGTGATCGGACAGCTACCACCGGGGAGCTGTTTTTT. J is TRBJ2-2 and V is TRBV10-1, with a possible D match to TRBD1 (6 bases). Germline assignment: CDR1 WNHNN and CDR2 SYGVQD (reference sequence). The CDR3 contains 15 residues. The germline V and J ends were trimmed by 3 bases and 4 bases, with 12 bases remaining between them.

The chain employs TRBV6-1 and TRBJ2-1; TRBD2 matches at 7 bases. This CDR3 spans 16 amino acids. Germline assignment: CDR1 MNHNS and CDR2 SASEGT. Trimming removed 3 bases from V and 2 bases from J; junction bases left unmatched: 7. The DNA for the CDR3 is TGTGCCAGCAGTGACGGGCCGGGGAGGGCCTACAATGAGCAGTTCTTC. Its translation: CASSDGPGRAYNEQFF.

Concerning this clone: Likely a read error: the CDR3 ends without its conserved phenylalanine or tryptophan. The DNA is left out, because the CDR3 cannot be placed on it with certainty; the CDR3 is given as TCRdb lists it. This sequence joins TRBV30 and TRBJ1-1; the table's D call, TRBD1, has no DNA check behind it. A total of 8 residues make up the CDR3, ends included. Germline values: CDR1 GTSNPN, CDR2 SVGIG (reference sequence). CDR3 sequence: CAWSPQFL.